The rows below give T cell receptor beta chains drawn from one sample of a study of molecular identifiers for immune sequencing clone quantification. From the PCR reads, TCRdb called clonotypes with MiXCR, one entry per CDR3 protein. The data show 100,000 or so distinct CDR3 sequences, around 23% seen once. Sequencing input: naive CD8+ T cells from blood, with Jurkat cell RNA spiked in. Receptors originate from a human donor in good health. Some libraries in this study had Jurkat cell RNA spiked in. Both conserved end residues are part of each CDR3. The D gene is left open where the match is weak. Not all rows give a size; the values are once, few, many and, for expanded clones, a class.

j_call: TRBJ2-1; d_call: .; clone_size: many; v_call: TRBV4-3; cdr3_aa: CASSQGAGYHNEQFF; cdr3_nt: TGCGCCAGCAGCCAGGGGGCAGGCTACCACAATGAGCAGTTCTTC
j_call: TRBJ2-5; d_call: .; clone_size: .; v_call: TRBV11-3; cdr3_aa: CASSLVGGVSKETQYF; cdr3_nt: TGTGCCAGCAGCTTAGTAGGGGGGGTATCAAAAGAGACCCAGTACTTC
j_call: TRBJ1-1; d_call: TRBD1; clone_size: .; v_call: TRBV7-9; cdr3_aa: CASSLGTGADTEAFF; cdr3_nt: TGTGCCAGCAGCTTAGGGACAGGGGCGGACACTGAAGCTTTCTTT
j_call: TRBJ2-5; d_call: TRBD1; clone_size: .; v_call: TRBV13; cdr3_aa: CASSSGQNQETQYF; cdr3_nt: TGTGCCAGCAGCTCGGGACAGAACCAAGAGACCCAGTACTTC
j_call: TRBJ2-1; d_call: .; clone_size: many; v_call: TRBV30; cdr3_aa: CAWRGYEQFF; cdr3_nt: TGTGCCTGGAGGGGGTATGAGCAGTTCTTC
j_call: TRBJ2-7; d_call: .; clone_size: .; v_call: TRBV12-3/TRBV12-4; cdr3_aa: CASSPSLRGYTYEQYF; cdr3_nt: TGTGCCAGCAGTCCGAGCCTAAGGGGGTATACCTACGAGCAGTACTTC
j_call: TRBJ2-5; d_call: .; clone_size: .; v_call: TRBV6-5; cdr3_aa: CASSDQGTDPLQETQYF; cdr3_nt: TGTGCCAGCAGTGACCAAGGGACGGATCCTCTCCAAGAGACCCAGTACTTC
j_call: TRBJ2-7; d_call: .; clone_size: many; v_call: TRBV4-2; cdr3_aa: CASSNPGRSYEQYF; cdr3_nt: TGTGCCAGCAGCAACCCAGGGAGGAGCTACGAGCAGTACTTC
j_call: TRBJ2-1; d_call: .; clone_size: many; v_call: TRBV7-2; cdr3_aa: CASDVVGSYSGYEQFF; cdr3_nt: TGTGCCAGCGACGTGGTAGGGTCCTATTCGGGCTATGAGCAGTTCTTC
j_call: TRBJ2-7; d_call: .; clone_size: many; v_call: TRBV20-1; cdr3_aa: CSPRQVGDIYEQYF; cdr3_nt: TGCAGTCCACGACAAGTTGGGGATATCTACGAGCAGTACTTC
j_call: TRBJ2-1; d_call: .; clone_size: .; v_call: TRBV4-3; cdr3_aa: CASSQDWDRVGVNEQFF; cdr3_nt: TGCGCCAGCAGCCAAGATTGGGATCGGGTCGGTGTCAATGAGCAGTTCTTC
j_call: TRBJ2-1; d_call: TRBD1; clone_size: .; v_call: TRBV11-3; cdr3_aa: CASSFGGTGENEQFF; cdr3_nt: TGTGCCAGCAGCTTCGGCGGGACAGGGGAAAATGAGCAGTTCTTC
j_call: TRBJ2-1; d_call: .; clone_size: .; v_call: TRBV29-1; cdr3_aa: CSVEWAGGVYNEQFF; cdr3_nt: TGCAGCGTTGAATGGGCTGGCGGGGTATACAATGAGCAGTTCTTC
j_call: TRBJ2-7; d_call: .; clone_size: many; v_call: TRBV6-5; cdr3_aa: CASSYSARGSYEQYF; cdr3_nt: TGTGCCAGCAGTTATTCCGCCAGGGGATCCTACGAGCAGTACTTC
j_call: TRBJ2-7; d_call: .; clone_size: many; v_call: TRBV28; cdr3_aa: CASSPGQIMEQYF; cdr3_nt: TGTGCCAGCAGTCCAGGACAGATCATGGAGCAGTACTTC
j_call: TRBJ2-7; d_call: .; clone_size: many; v_call: TRBV27; cdr3_aa: CASSFSTGDYEQYF; cdr3_nt: TGTGCCAGCAGTTTCAGTACGGGGGACTACGAGCAGTACTTC
j_call: TRBJ2-7; d_call: .; clone_size: many; v_call: TRBV27; cdr3_aa: CASSFGPIYEQYF; cdr3_nt: TGTGCCAGCAGTTTTGGGCCCATATACGAGCAGTACTTC
j_call: TRBJ1-4; d_call: TRBD1; clone_size: many; v_call: TRBV6-5; cdr3_aa: CASSLTGGTNEKLFF; cdr3_nt: TGTGCCAGCAGTTTAACAGGGGGAACTAATGAAAAACTGTTTTTT
j_call: TRBJ1-2; d_call: TRBD1; clone_size: .; v_call: TRBV19; cdr3_aa: CASSTGGSVGYTF; cdr3_nt: TGTGCCAGTAGTACAGGGGGCTCGGTTGGCTACACCTTC
j_call: TRBJ2-1; d_call: .; clone_size: few; v_call: TRBV28; cdr3_aa: CASTYSQGTSYNEQFF; cdr3_nt: TGTGCCAGCACCTACTCGCAGGGAACCTCCTACAATGAGCAGTTCTTC
j_call: TRBJ1-1; d_call: TRBD1; clone_size: once; v_call: TRBV12-3/TRBV12-4; cdr3_aa: CASSNRGDGTEAFF; cdr3_nt: TGTGCCAGCAGTAACAGGGGGGACGGGACTGAAGCTTTCTTT
j_call: TRBJ2-1; d_call: .; clone_size: .; v_call: TRBV12-3/TRBV12-4; cdr3_aa: CASSPWLAPYNEQFF; cdr3_nt: TGTGCCAGCAGTCCCTGGCTAGCCCCCTACAATGAGCAGTTCTTC
j_call: TRBJ2-7; d_call: .; clone_size: many; v_call: TRBV7-9; cdr3_aa: CASSSPDAAPHEQYF; cdr3_nt: TGTGCCAGCAGCTCCCCGGACGCAGCCCCCCACGAGCAGTACTTC
j_call: TRBJ1-2; d_call: .; clone_size: many; v_call: TRBV6-1; cdr3_aa: CASSDSFWGSYGYTF; cdr3_nt: TGTGCCAGCAGTGATAGTTTCTGGGGGTCCTATGGCTACACCTTC
j_call: TRBJ2-3; d_call: .; clone_size: many; v_call: TRBV21-1; cdr3_aa: CASSKYIRQATQYF; cdr3_nt: TGTGCCAGCAGCAAGTACATCAGGCAGGCGACGCAGTATTTT
j_call: TRBJ2-7; d_call: .; clone_size: few; v_call: TRBV4-2; cdr3_aa: CASSQDKLDLSSEQYF; cdr3_nt: TGTGCCAGCAGCCAAGATAAATTAGACCTATCCTCCGAGCAGTACTTC
j_call: TRBJ2-1; d_call: .; clone_size: many; v_call: TRBV20-1; cdr3_aa: CSARGTVGGVGYNEQFF; cdr3_nt: TGCAGTGCTAGAGGGACAGTGGGGGGAGTGGGTTACAATGAGCAGTTCTTC
j_call: TRBJ2-2; d_call: .; clone_size: .; v_call: TRBV30; cdr3_aa: CAWSGGRTGELFF; cdr3_nt: TGTGCCTGGAGTGGGGGCCGCACCGGGGAGCTGTTTTTT
j_call: TRBJ2-1; d_call: .; clone_size: few; v_call: TRBV4-3; cdr3_aa: CASSQDGWIGNEQFF; cdr3_nt: TGCGCCAGCAGCCAAGACGGTTGGATCGGCAATGAGCAGTTCTTC
j_call: TRBJ1-2; d_call: TRBD1; clone_size: few; v_call: TRBV4-1; cdr3_aa: CASSQGGTDNYGYTF; cdr3_nt: TGCGCCAGCAGCCAAGGAGGGACAGACAACTATGGCTACACCTTC
j_call: TRBJ1-2; d_call: TRBD1; clone_size: few; v_call: TRBV5-3; cdr3_aa: CASSLVSGQGAGGYTF; cdr3_nt: TGTGCCAGCAGCTTGGTGTCGGGACAGGGGGCAGGTGGCTACACCTTC
j_call: TRBJ2-2; d_call: .; clone_size: .; v_call: TRBV5-6; cdr3_aa: CASSLGATGELFF; cdr3_nt: TGTGCCAGCAGCTTAGGAGCCACCGGGGAGCTGTTTTTT
j_call: TRBJ1-4; d_call: .; clone_size: many; v_call: TRBV9; cdr3_aa: CASSPRQTNEKLFF; cdr3_nt: TGTGCCAGCAGCCCCCGACAGACTAATGAAAAACTGTTTTTT
j_call: TRBJ1-2; d_call: .; clone_size: many; v_call: TRBV27; cdr3_aa: CATRRSSRDGYTF; cdr3_nt: TGTGCCACCCGAAGATCTTCGAGGGATGGCTACACCTTC
j_call: TRBJ1-2; d_call: .; clone_size: .; v_call: TRBV28; cdr3_aa: CASSPGPSSGYGYTF; cdr3_nt: TGTGCCAGCAGTCCGGGACCTTCTTCAGGGTATGGCTACACCTTC
j_call: TRBJ2-7; d_call: .; clone_size: many; v_call: TRBV19; cdr3_aa: CASSPGVADYEQYF; cdr3_nt: TGTGCCAGTAGTCCCGGGGTAGCCGACTACGAGCAGTACTTC
j_call: TRBJ1-1; d_call: .; clone_size: many; v_call: TRBV5-6; cdr3_aa: CASSLWGGETEAFF; cdr3_nt: TGTGCCAGCAGCTTGTGGGGGGGCGAGACTGAAGCTTTCTTT